This paragraph covers one T cell receptor beta chain sequence. The antigen remains undetermined. The germline V and J ends were trimmed by 2 bases and 4 bases, with 5 bases remaining between them. This CDR3 has 11 amino acids. Per the germline V gene, CDR1 is GTSNPN and CDR2 is SVGIG (reference sequence). These data belong to a study of T cells after yellow fever vaccination. Whole-study context: Preparation of fractions with low cell numbers was performed using SMART-Seq v4 Ultra Low Input. Study-wide points: After the booster, over 95% of CD4 and 75% to 90% of CD8 primary-response clones were re-detected.

They built TCR cDNA with 5'RACE template switching, a step that put in a universal primer site and UMIs. One entry per CDR3 protein, called by TCRdb with MiXCR from the 5' RACE reads. The sample lists about 630,000 distinct CDR3 sequences, approximately 13% occurring once. This specimen consisted of PBMCs, obtained on the day of the yellow fever booster vaccination. The receptor comes from a man aged 25 to 40 who received the YFV17D yellow fever vaccine. The genes are TRBV30 and TRBJ2-5; D is ambiguous. The chain's CDR3 is CAWSWGETQYF. CDR3 DNA: TGTGCCTGGAGTTGGGGAGAGACCCAGTACTTC.